This T cell receptor beta chain was recorded in a study of blood T cell repertoires in COVID-19. At the level of the study: The origin of the acute and convalescent COVID-19 samples was the United States, Italy and Spain. The analysed material was cDNA or gDNA that came from T cells, B-cell-depleted T cells, or PBMCs.

Using immunoSEQ multiplex PCR, the repertoire was profiled, and TCRdb retains in-frame clones only, with some absent. This table holds 250,000 to 400,000 clones, around 87% found once. Germline V gives CDR1 MDHEN, CDR2 SYDVKM. This CDR3 has 15 residues. Deletions cut 5 bases from V and 4 bases from J, with 17 bases between. This clone was counted a few times. The sequence derives from a man aged 45 to 65 with active or convalescent COVID-19. The material sequenced was peripheral blood. The chain has TRBV28 and TRBJ1-1; D call uncertain. The CDR3 protein is CASSPSTSALTEAFF. The CDR3, as DNA: TGTGCCAGCAGTCCCTCGACTTCGGCCCTCACTGAAGCTTTCTTT.